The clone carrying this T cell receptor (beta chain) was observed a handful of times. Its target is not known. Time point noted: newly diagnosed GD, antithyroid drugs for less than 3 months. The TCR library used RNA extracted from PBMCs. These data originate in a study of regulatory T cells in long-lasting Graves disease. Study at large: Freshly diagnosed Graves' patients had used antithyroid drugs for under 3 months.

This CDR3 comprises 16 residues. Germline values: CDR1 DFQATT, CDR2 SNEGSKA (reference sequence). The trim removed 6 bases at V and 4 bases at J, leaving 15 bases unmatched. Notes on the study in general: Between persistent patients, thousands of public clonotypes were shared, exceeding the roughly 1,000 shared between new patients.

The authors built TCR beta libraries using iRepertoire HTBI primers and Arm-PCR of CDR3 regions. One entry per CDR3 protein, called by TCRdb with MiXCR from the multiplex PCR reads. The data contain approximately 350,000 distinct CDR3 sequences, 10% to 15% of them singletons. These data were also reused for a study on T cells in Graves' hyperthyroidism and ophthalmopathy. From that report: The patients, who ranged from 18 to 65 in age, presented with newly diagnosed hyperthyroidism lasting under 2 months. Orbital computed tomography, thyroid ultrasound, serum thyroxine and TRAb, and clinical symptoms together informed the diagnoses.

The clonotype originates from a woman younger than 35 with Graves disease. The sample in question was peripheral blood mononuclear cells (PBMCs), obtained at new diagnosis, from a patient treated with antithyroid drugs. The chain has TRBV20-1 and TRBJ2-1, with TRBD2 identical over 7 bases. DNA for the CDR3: TGCAGTGCCCTAGTGGGAAGCGGGGTGCAATACAATGAGCAGTTCTTC. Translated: CSALVGSGVQYNEQFF.